The 17 T cell receptor beta chains below were found in one sample sequenced in a study of cytomegalovirus exposure and HLA in healthy donors. Both 60 Vbeta primers and 13 Jbeta primers went into the PCR. The table came from immunoSEQ multiplex PCR; TCRdb's copy has only in-frame clones and leaves some out. Among some 250,000 clones listed, 82% were seen once. Sequenced sample: PBMCs. The source is a woman aged 40 to 55 in good health and CMV-seropositive.

The rearrangement joins TRBV19 to TRBJ2-7; D perhaps matches TRBD1 (6 bases). The germline V and J ends were trimmed by 7 bases and 0 bases, with 13 bases remaining between them. Per the germline V gene, CDR1 is LNHDA and CDR2 is SQIVND (reference sequence). CDR3 length: 14 residues. The CDR3 coding sequence is TGTGCCAGTACCCCACAGGGATCCTCCTACGAGCAGTACTTC. Its translation is CASTPQGSSYEQYF.

The chain employs TRBV9 and TRBJ1-6; perhaps TRBD1 as D (6 bases). Germline CDR1 reads SGDLS; CDR2 reads YYNGEE. This CDR3 has 15 residues. With 4 bases removed from V and 10 bases from J, the gap between germline ends came to 18 bases. CDR3 coding DNA: TGTGCCAGCAGCATACAGGGTTTTGAAGGGTCACCCCTCCACTTT. It translates to CASSIQGFEGSPLHF.

The V and J genes are TRBV5-4 and TRBJ2-3, with a weak D call TRBD2 (6 bases). Germline V CDR1 and CDR2: SGHNT, YYREEE (reference sequence). Trimming removed 0 bases at V and 0 bases at J, with 8 bases between. The CDR3 runs to 15 residues. The CDR3 coding sequence is TGTGCCAGCAGCTTGGCCGGGACTAGCACAGATACGCAGTATTTT. Its translation: CASSLAGTSTDTQYF.

Concerning this clone: In the same sample, other DNA sequences code for this CDR3. The V and J genes are TRBV30 and TRBJ2-3; no reliable D call. Germline V CDR1 and CDR2: GTSNPN, SVGIG (reference sequence). V was trimmed by 4 bases and J by 6 bases, leaving 14 bases between them. This CDR3 comprises 13 residues. CDR3 loop: CAWKNNGLDTQYF. CDR3 nucleotides: TGTGCCTGGAAAAATAACGGTCTCGATACGCAGTATTTT.

DNA of the CDR3: TGTGCCAGCAGCTTGGGACACAGCACAGATACGCAGTATTTT. Residues: CASSLGHSTDTQYF. V usage is TRBV6-6 and J usage is TRBJ2-3; tentatively, D is TRBD1 (6 bases). The CDR3 spans 14 residues. V was clipped by 6 bases and J by 0 bases, with 10 bases between them. Germline lookup yields CDR1 MNHNY and CDR2 SVGAGI (reference sequence).

The J gene is TRBJ1-1, the V gene TRBV4-3; D is unclear. There are 13 residues in the CDR3. V was pared by 0 bases and J by 0 bases, with 2 bases between. CDR1 LGHNA and CDR2 YSLEER come from the germline V gene. The CDR3 loop reads CASSQDMNTEAFF. The DNA of the CDR3 is TGCGCCAGCAGCCAAGACATGAACACTGAAGCTTTCTTT.

This chain connects TRBV6-1 to TRBJ1-2; D is possibly TRBD1 (5 bases). The ends were cut back, 7 bases at V and 6 bases at J, with 15 bases in the middle. The CDR3 sequence is 13 residues long. From germline, CDR1 is MNHNS and CDR2 SASEGT. The CDR3 DNA follows: TGTGCCAGCAAGGCAGGGAGGAGGGATGGCTACACCTTC. It specifies CASKAGRRDGYTF.

In its sample, this clone was seen a few times. The genes are TRBV5-6 and TRBJ2-4, with D possibly being TRBD2 (5 bases). The V and J ends lost 2 bases and 6 bases respectively, with 12 bases between them. This CDR3 has 14 amino acids. Germline values: CDR1 SGHDT, CDR2 YYEEEE. The DNA for the CDR3 is TGTGCCAGCAGCTTCTGGGAGTCGGGAAACATTCAGTACTTC. It yields the protein CASSFWESGNIQYF.

This clone was detected once. The chain carries TRBV29-1 and TRBJ1-1; perhaps TRBD1 as D (6 bases). This CDR3 has 14 residues. Trimming took off 6 bases at V and 1 base at J, with 15 bases between the two ends. Germline CDR1 reads SQVTM; CDR2 reads ANQGSEA. This CDR3 reads CSVATGSRNTEAFF. For the CDR3, the DNA is TGCAGCGTCGCCACAGGGTCGAGGAACACTGAAGCTTTCTTT. Combining the CDR3 with reference TRBV29-1 and TRBJ1-1 gives the whole variable domain SAVISQKPSRDICQRGTSLTIQCQVDSQVTMMFWYRQQPGQSLTLIATANQGSEATYESGFVIDKFPISRPNLTFSTLTVSNMSPEDSSIYLCSVATGSRNTEAFFGQGTRLTVV.

V gene TRBV30 combines with J gene TRBJ2-3; D is unclear. The CDR3 is 11 amino acids. Per germline, CDR1 GTSNPN and CDR2 SVGIG (reference sequence). V was cut by 4 bases and J by 0 bases, with 2 bases left in between. The CDR3 sequence: CAWTSTDTQYF. In nucleotides, the CDR3 is TGTGCCTGGACTAGCACAGATACGCAGTATTTT.

V usage is TRBV25-1 and J usage is TRBJ2-1; no definite D call. Germline CDR1 and CDR2: MGHDK and SYGVNS. This CDR3 is built from 13 residues. V lost 5 bases, J lost 6 bases, and 11 bases lay in between. CDR3 region: CASSSGRLNEQFF. The CDR3 DNA reads as TGTGCCAGCAGTAGTGGCAGACTCAATGAGCAGTTCTTC. Looking up the rest from reference TRBV25-1 and TRBJ2-1 gives the full variable domain: EADIYQTPRYLVIGTGKKITLECSQTMGHDKMYWYQQDPGMELHLIHYSYGVNSTEKGDLSSESTVSRIRTEHFPLTLESARPSHTSQYLCASSSGRLNEQFFGPGTRLTVL.

V gene TRBV5-8 combines with J gene TRBJ2-5; 10 nucleotides agree with TRBD1. The CDR3 has 16 amino acids. Germline assignment: CDR1 SGHTS and CDR2 YDEGEE. V was clipped by 2 bases and J by 5 bases; unmatched bases: 9. This CDR3 reads CASSFGGTGALETQYF. As DNA, the CDR3 is TGTGCCAGCAGCTTTGGGGGGACAGGGGCATTGGAGACCCAGTACTTC.

The chain recombines TRBV4-3 with TRBJ1-2, with 7 bases identical to TRBD1. Germline V CDR1 and CDR2: LGHNA, YSLEER. CDR3 size: 15 residues. Trimming at V came to 0 bases and at J to 5 bases, leaving 6 bases not matched to a gene. In nucleotides, the CDR3 is TGCGCCAGCAGCCAAGAGGCTAGACAGGGTTATGGCTACACCTTC. It yields the protein CASSQEARQGYGYTF.

This chain joins TRBV4-2 and TRBJ1-1; D gene unclear. V shed 4 bases and J shed 1 base, with 13 bases lying between them. Germline loops: CDR1 LGHNA, CDR2 YNFKEQ. The CDR3 is 15 amino acids. DNA for the CDR3: TGTGCCAGCAGCCCAGCAAGGTCAGGGAACACTGAAGCTTTCTTT. This gives the protein CASSPARSGNTEAFF.

V usage is TRBV30 and J usage is TRBJ1-4; 9 nucleotides match TRBD1. The CDR3 length is 13 residues. Germline V gives CDR1 GTSNPN, CDR2 SVGIG (reference sequence). V lost 0 bases to trimming and J lost 7 bases; unmatched junction nucleotides: 0. The CDR3 bases are TGTGCCTGGAGTGTGGACAGGGGTGAAAAACTGTTTTTT. Its protein product is CAWSVDRGEKLFF. Complete variable domain (other parts from reference TRBV30 and TRBJ1-4): SQTIHQWPATLVQPVGSPLSLECTVEGTSNPNLYWYRQAAGRGLQLLFYSVGIGQISSEVPQNLSASRPQDRQFILSSKKLLLSDSGFYLCAWSVDRGEKLFFGSGTQLSVL.

Details on this clone: Other DNA sequences of this sample code for an identical CDR3. This chain links TRBV7-2 with TRBJ2-5; weak D call: TRBD2 (5 bases). V dropped 1 base and J dropped 1 base, with 7 bases sitting between them. The CDR3 length is 14 residues. CDR1 is SGHTA, CDR2 FQGNSA, per germline. The CDR3 nucleotides read TGTGCCAGCAGCTTAGGAGGGAGCCAAGAGACCCAGTACTTC. It translates to CASSLGGSQETQYF.

The chain combines TRBV2 with TRBJ1-2, with D tentatively TRBD1 (5 bases). CDR1 and CDR2 (germline): SNHLY, FYNNEI. The germline V and J ends were trimmed by 1 base and 2 bases, with 14 bases remaining between them. The CDR3 totals 16 residues. In nucleotides, the CDR3 is TGTGCCAGCAGTGAAGTTGGGGCAGCCGGGAACTATGGCTACACCTTC. Translating gives CASSEVGAAGNYGYTF. The variable domain in full, with the rest retrieved from reference TRBV2 and TRBJ1-2, is EPEVTQTPSHQVTQMGQEVILRCVPISNHLYFYWYRQILGQKVEFLVSFYNNEISEKSEIFDDQFSVERPDGSNFTLKIRSTKLEDSAMYFCASSEVGAAGNYGYTFGSGTRLTVV.